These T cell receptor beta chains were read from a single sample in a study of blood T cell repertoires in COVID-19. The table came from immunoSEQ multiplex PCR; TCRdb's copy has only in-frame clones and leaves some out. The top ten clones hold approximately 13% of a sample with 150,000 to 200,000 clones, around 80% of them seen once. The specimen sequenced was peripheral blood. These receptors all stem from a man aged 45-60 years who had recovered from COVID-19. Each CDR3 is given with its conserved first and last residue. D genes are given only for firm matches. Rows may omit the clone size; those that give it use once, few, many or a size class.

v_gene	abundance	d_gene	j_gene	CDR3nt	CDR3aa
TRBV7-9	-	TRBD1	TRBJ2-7	TGTGCCAGCAGCCCCGGGACAGCCTTTAGCGAGCAGTACTTC	CASSPGTAFSEQYF
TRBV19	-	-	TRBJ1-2	TGTGCCAGTAGTATCGCCGTGACAGCTCTAGAGGGCTACACCTTC	CASSIAVTALEGYTF
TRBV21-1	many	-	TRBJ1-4	TGTGCCAGCAGCCGGACAGGGAAGAGAGAAAAACTGTTTTTT	CASSRTGKREKLFF
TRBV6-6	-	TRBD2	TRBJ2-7	TGTGCCAGCAGTTTCTCGGGACTAGAATCACCCGAGCAGTACTTC	CASSFSGLESPEQYF
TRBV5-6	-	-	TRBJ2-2	TGTGCCAGCAGCTTCTTTACTCCTTCGCCCACCGGGGAGCTGTTTTTT	CASSFFTPSPTGELFF
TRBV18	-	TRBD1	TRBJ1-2	TGTGCCAGCTCACCGCAGAGTGGGACAGGACTTTATGGCTACACCTTC	CASSPQSGTGLYGYTF
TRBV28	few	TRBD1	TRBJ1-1	TGTGCCAGCAGTTTACTAACAGGGGCAGGATCCACTGAAGCTTTCTTT	CASSLLTGAGSTEAFF
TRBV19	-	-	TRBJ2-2	TGTGCCAGTAGTATGGTCAGGGAACCCGGGGAGCTGTTTTTT	CASSMVREPGELFF
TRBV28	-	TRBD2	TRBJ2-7	TGTGCCAGCAGCCACTTAGCGGGGCTTAAGGGGACCCCCTACGAGCAGTACTTC	CASSHLAGLKGTPYEQYF
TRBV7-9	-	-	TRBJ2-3	TGTGCCAGCAGCAAATCAGCGGTTAACACAGATACGCAGTATTTT	CASSKSAVNTDTQYF